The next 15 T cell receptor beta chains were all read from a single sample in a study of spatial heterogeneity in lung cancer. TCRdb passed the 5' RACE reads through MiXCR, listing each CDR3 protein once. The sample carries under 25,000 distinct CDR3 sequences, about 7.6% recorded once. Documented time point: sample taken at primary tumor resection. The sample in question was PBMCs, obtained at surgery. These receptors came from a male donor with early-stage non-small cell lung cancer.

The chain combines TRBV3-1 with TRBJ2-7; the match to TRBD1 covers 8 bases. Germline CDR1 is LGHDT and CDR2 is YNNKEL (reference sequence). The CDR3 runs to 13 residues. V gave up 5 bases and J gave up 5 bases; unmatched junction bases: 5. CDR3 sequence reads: CASSRPGGDEQYV. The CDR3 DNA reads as TGTGCCAGCAGCAGGCCAGGGGGCGACGAGCAGTACGTC.

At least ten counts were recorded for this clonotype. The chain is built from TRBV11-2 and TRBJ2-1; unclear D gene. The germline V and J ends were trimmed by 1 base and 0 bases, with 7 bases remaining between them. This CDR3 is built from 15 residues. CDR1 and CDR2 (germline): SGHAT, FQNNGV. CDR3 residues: CASSLGPSSYNEQFF. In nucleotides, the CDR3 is TGTGCCAGCAGCTTAGGACCGAGCTCCTACAATGAGCAGTTCTTC. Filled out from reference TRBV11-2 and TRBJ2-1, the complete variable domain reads EAGVAQSPRYKIIEKRQSVAFWCNPISGHATLYWYQQILGQGPKLLIQFQNNGVVDDSQLPKDRFSAERLKGVDSTLKIQPAKLEDSAVYLCASSLGPSSYNEQFFGPGTRLTVL.

The CDR3 DNA follows: TGTGCCAGCAGTCCCGGGACTACCAAAAACATTCAGTACTTC. Translation gives CASSPGTTKNIQYF. The chain combines TRBV27 with TRBJ2-4; TRBD2 agrees at 7 bases. Germline-derived CDR1 and CDR2 are MNHEY and SMNVEV (reference sequence). CDR3 size: 14 residues. V shed 5 bases, J shed 2 bases, and the junction held 3 bases outside the gene matches.

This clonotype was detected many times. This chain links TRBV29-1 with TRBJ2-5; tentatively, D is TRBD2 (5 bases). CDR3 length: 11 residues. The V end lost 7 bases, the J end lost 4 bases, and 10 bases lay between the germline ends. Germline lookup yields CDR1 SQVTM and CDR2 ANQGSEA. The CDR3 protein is CSAGRGETQYF. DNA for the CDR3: TGCAGCGCTGGCCGGGGAGAGACCCAGTACTTC.

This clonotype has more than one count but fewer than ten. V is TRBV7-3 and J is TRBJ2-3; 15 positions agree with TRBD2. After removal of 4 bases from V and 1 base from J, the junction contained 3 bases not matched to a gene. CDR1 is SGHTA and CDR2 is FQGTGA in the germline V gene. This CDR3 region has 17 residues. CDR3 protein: CASSSGLAGGRTDTQYF. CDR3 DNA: TGTGCCAGCAGCTCGGGACTAGCGGGGGGACGCACAGATACGCAGTATTTT.

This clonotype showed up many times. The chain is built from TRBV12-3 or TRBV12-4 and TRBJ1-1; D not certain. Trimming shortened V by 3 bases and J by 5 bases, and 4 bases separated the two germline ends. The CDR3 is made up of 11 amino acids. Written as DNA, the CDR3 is TGTGCCAGCAGTTTGGAAACTGAAGCTTTCTTT. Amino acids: CASSLETEAFF.

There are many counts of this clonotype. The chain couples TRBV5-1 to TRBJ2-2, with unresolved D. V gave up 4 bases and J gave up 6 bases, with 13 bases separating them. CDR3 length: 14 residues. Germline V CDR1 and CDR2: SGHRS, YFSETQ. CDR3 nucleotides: TGCGCCAGCAGCCAAGAAGGTTGGGCCGGGGAGCTGTTTTTT. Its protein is CASSQEGWAGELFF.

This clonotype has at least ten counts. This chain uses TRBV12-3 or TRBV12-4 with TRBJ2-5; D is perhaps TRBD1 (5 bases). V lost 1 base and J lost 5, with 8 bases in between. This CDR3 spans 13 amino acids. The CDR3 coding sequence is TGTGCCAGCAGTTTAGGACAGTTTGAGACCCAGTACTTC. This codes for CASSLGQFETQYF.

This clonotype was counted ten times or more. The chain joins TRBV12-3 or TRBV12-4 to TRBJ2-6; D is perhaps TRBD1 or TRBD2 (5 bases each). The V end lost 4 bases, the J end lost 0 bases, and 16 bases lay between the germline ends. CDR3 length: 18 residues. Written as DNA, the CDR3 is TGTGCCAGCAGTTCCACACTGGGACGGATCTCTGGGGCCAACGTCCTGACTTTC. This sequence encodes CASSSTLGRISGANVLTF.

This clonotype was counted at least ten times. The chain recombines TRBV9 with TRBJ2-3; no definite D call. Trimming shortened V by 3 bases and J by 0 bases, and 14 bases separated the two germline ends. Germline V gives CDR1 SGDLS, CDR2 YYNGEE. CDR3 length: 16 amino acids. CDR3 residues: CASSAGSSISTDTQYF. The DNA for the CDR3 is TGTGCCAGCAGCGCTGGCAGCTCGATTAGCACAGATACGCAGTATTTT.

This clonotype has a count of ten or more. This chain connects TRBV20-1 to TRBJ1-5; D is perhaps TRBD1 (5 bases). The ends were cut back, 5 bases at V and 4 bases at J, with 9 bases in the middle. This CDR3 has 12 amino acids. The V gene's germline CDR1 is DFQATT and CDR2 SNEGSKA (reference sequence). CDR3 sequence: CSADKGNQPQHF. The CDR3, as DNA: TGCAGTGCTGATAAGGGGAATCAGCCCCAGCATTTT.

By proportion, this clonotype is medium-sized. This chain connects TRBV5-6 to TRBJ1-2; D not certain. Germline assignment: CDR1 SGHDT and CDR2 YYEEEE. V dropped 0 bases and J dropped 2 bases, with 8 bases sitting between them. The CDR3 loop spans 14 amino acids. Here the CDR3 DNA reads TGTGCCAGCAGCTTGGAAACAGAAAACTATGGCTACACCTTC. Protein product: CASSLETENYGYTF.

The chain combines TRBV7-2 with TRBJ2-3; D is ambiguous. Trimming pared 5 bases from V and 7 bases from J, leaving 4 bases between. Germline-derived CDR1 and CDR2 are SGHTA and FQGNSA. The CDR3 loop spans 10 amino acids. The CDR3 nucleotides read TGTGCCAGCAGCGAGTATACGCAGTATTTT. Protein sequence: CASSEYTQYF.

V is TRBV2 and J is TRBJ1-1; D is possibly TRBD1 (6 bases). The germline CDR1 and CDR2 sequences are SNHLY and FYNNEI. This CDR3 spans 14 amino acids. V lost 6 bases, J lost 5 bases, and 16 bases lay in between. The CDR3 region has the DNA TGTGCCAGCAGCCTTGGGGGGCCAGGGACTGAAGCTTTCTTT. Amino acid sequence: CASSLGGPGTEAFF.

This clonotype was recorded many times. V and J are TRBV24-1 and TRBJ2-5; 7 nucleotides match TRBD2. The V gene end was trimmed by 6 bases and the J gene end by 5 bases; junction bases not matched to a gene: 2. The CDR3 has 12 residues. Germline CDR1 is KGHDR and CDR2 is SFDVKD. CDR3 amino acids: CATSNGRETQYF. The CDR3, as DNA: TGTGCCACCAGTAACGGGAGGGAGACCCAGTACTTC.